This T cell receptor (beta chain) stems from a study of T cell responses to AZD1222 COVID-19 vaccine (dated by TCRdb to the early 2020s). The study in broad terms: AZD1222 recipients whose second dose came at about 4 weeks and those whose second dose came at about 12 weeks were combined into one group, since spike-specific TCR depth and breadth did not differ between the two schedules. Trial participants were enrolled by age into subgroups of 18-55, 56-69 and 70-plus years, and roughly 150, 30 and 60 TCR-sequenced participants, respectively, were included in these subgroups. TCR sequencing was performed for about 240 trial participants, of whom about 200 were given two doses of AZD1222 and around 26 were given two doses of MenACWY control vaccine. Results the study describes overall, beyond this receptor: Nearly half of unique spike-specific TCRs reportedly recognized epitopes outside regions mutated in the B.1.351 and B.1.1.7 variants. In the small 56-69-year group, the increase in depth fell short of significance, most likely because of low power. The vaccine-associated CD4 TCRs covered the entire spike protein, and the dominant responses fell in regions 160-218 and 743-854. Participants were mostly white British, with more females than males. The authors suggested clonal diversity may have been underestimated. Spike-specific TCR breadth and depth rose significantly after two AZD1222 doses compared with day 0 and with MenACWY recipients. Conclusions about previously exposed vaccinees are limited because only six or seven AZD1222 recipients were SARS-CoV-2 seropositive at baseline. Because no day 14 peak-response samples were available, the repertoires could be characterized only after the peak T cell response.

The CDR3 regions of human TCRbeta chains were analyzed by immunosequencing. In the original analysis: Repertoire TCRs were matched against a reference library of SARS-CoV-2-specific TCRs generated with the MIRA antigen-specificity platform. Breadth meant the fraction of unique TCRs that were SARS-CoV-2-associated, whereas depth meant the fraction of total T cells that were SARS-CoV-2-associated. Using the MIRA data, every spike-specific TCR was mapped to the spike region that the TCR reacted to and assigned to either a CD4 or a CD8 class. Log10-transformed breadth and depth values were compared by one-way ANOVA with Sidak's multiple comparisons tests. TCRdb took over this immuneACCESS table, retaining in-frame rearrangements with V and J assigned. Such tables are incomplete; in checked studies, under half of the missing clones stem from an unresolved V gene, and the remainder is unexplained. V and J calls plus clone size are reproduced from that table; the DNA served to infer D and trimming. The sample table records approximately 120,000 clones; more than 80% of these occur just once. The biggest ten clones account for approximately 1.5% of the sample.

The meaning of the sample's time point label: baseline before first vaccination. Vaccinee samples were obtained from the UK trials COV001 and COV002, which included a single-blind randomized controlled phase 2/3 trial of AZD1222 (ChAdOx1 nCoV-19) in healthy adults. For TCRbeta chain sequencing, PBMC samples from trial participants were taken at day 0 and at day 28 after the second dose. Concerning this clone: The antigen it binds to is not known. No qualities accompany the bases; no much larger clone lies one base away.

Inclusive of the bounding cysteine and phenylalanine, the CDR3 is 14 residues long. The entry retains the CDR3 DNA only, 42 bases that are in frame from base 1. Clipping removes 8 bases from V and 4 bases from J, with 9 as the unmatched junction base count. Taken from the germline V gene, the CDR1 and CDR2 loops are ENHRY and SYGVKD. The starting material was peripheral blood, obtained on day 0 of AZD1222 vaccination. The chain links TRBV10-3 with TRBJ1-1; 8 middle bases align to TRBD1. The TCR originated in an adult in good health. The CDR3 reads CAIFGGQGSTEAFF. The DNA sequence is TGTGCCATCTTCGGAGGACAGGGTAGCACTGAAGCTTTCTTT.